A selection of T cell receptor beta chains follows, all from one sample in a study of cytomegalovirus exposure and HLA in healthy donors. Measured with immunoSEQ multiplex PCR; TCRdb has only the in-frame clones, and not every one. The repertoire holds about 210,000 clones, with approximately 80% as singletons. Sequenced sample: PBMCs. All receptors derive from a woman aged 25 to 39 in good health and CMV-seropositive. Both conserved end residues are part of each CDR3. The D gene is left open where the match is weak. The size field is filled for only some rows; it gives once, few, many or a size class.

-	TRBV19	TRBJ2-2	-	CASSIATPRGAGELFF	TGTGCCAGTAGTATAGCCACCCCTAGGGGTGCCGGGGAGCTGTTTTTT
-	TRBV7-2	TRBJ1-3	few	CASSPPGLVGNTIYF	TGTGCCAGCAGCCCCCCCGGACTAGTAGGAAACACCATATATTTT
-	TRBV27	TRBJ2-7	-	CASSSRQGSLSSYEQYF	TGTGCCAGCAGTTCGAGGCAGGGAAGTTTGAGCTCCTACGAGCAGTACTTC
TRBD2	TRBV4-2	TRBJ2-7	-	CASSQDGGGGSYEQYF	TGTGCCAGCAGCCAAGATGGGGGCGGGGGGTCCTACGAGCAGTACTTC
TRBD2	TRBV9	TRBJ2-7	-	CASSPGTSGSRGYEQYF	TGTGCCAGCAGCCCCGGGACTAGCGGGAGTCGGGGCTACGAGCAGTACTTC
-	TRBV19	TRBJ1-3	-	CASRTESSGNTIYF	TGTGCCAGTAGGACGGAGAGCTCTGGAAACACCATATATTTT
-	TRBV6-1	TRBJ2-7	-	CASSARGASYEQYF	TGTGCCAGCAGTGCACGGGGGGCTAGCTACGAGCAGTACTTC
TRBD2	TRBV29-1	TRBJ2-3	-	CSVGAGGASDTQYF	TGCAGCGTTGGCGCCGGGGGGGCCTCAGATACGCAGTATTTT
-	TRBV6-4	TRBJ2-3	-	CASSDLGTDTQYF	TGTGCCAGCAGTGACCTAGGAACAGATACGCAGTATTTT
-	TRBV19	TRBJ2-7	-	CASSMSSGYSYEQYF	TGTGCCAGTAGTATGAGTAGCGGTTACTCCTACGAGCAGTACTTC
TRBD1	TRBV4-3	TRBJ1-1	-	CASSHRTGANTEAFF	TGCGCCAGCAGCCACCGGACAGGGGCAAACACTGAAGCTTTCTTT
TRBD1	TRBV6-5	TRBJ1-1	few	CASSTGVSTEAFF	TGTGCCAGCAGTACAGGGGTTAGCACTGAAGCTTTCTTT
-	TRBV7-2	TRBJ1-4	-	CASSPDSFDEKLFF	TGTGCCAGCAGCCCCGACAGTTTCGACGAAAAACTGTTTTTT
-	TRBV6-1	TRBJ2-2	-	CASSVRTGGRIDTGELFF	TGTGCCAGCAGTGTCCGGACAGGCGGGAGGATAGACACCGGGGAGCTGTTTTTT
TRBD1	TRBV27	TRBJ1-6	-	CASSSLPGQAFSPLHF	TGTGCCAGCAGTTCCCTACCGGGACAGGCGTTTTCACCCCTCCACTTT
TRBD1	TRBV28	TRBJ2-7	-	CASSLLGTVEAYEQYF	TGTGCCAGCAGTTTGTTAGGGACAGTTGAAGCCTACGAGCAGTACTTC
-	TRBV5-1	TRBJ2-7	-	CASSTDRGSYEQYF	TGCGCCAGCAGCACTGACAGAGGTTCCTACGAGCAGTACTTC
TRBD1	TRBV28	TRBJ1-4	few	CASRSTGGGNEKLFF	TGTGCCAGCAGATCCACAGGGGGGGGGAATGAAAAACTGTTTTTT
-	TRBV28	TRBJ2-7	-	CASSLPTSGAGWWSYEQYF	TGTGCCAGCAGTTTACCGACTTCTGGGGCAGGGTGGTGGTCCTACGAGCAGTACTTC
-	TRBV6-1	TRBJ2-5	-	CASTFGGGETQYF	TGTGCCAGCACCTTTGGGGGAGGAGAGACCCAGTACTTC